This TCR beta chain was captured in a study of CD8 T cells in acute hepatitis C reinfection. Study-wide results and limits: Overrepresentation in the naive pool did not explain the preferential TRBV04 and TRBV06 usage seen in all groups.

Germline V lookup: CDR1 LGHNA, CDR2 YNFKEQ. Trimming left V 0 bases short and J 7 bases short, with 12 bases between. The CDR3 runs to 14 residues. Profiling relied on immunoSEQ multiplex PCR, and the TCRdb table lists in-frame clones only, not all of them. The sample lists 1,000 or so clones, 63% occurring once. Time point described: acute HCV infection, within 168 days of estimated infection date. Hepatitis C virus-specific T cells were sequenced directly ex vivo without in vitro expansion. The sample consisted of HCV NS3-1073 tetramer-sorted CD8+ T cells from PBMCs, taken during acute infection. This chain joins TRBV4-2 and TRBJ2-5, with D unresolved. The TCR originated in a woman between 18 and 29 years old who spontaneously cleared hepatitis C infection. The CDR3 sequence is CASSQESGLGTQYF. CDR3 bases: TGTGCCAGCAGCCAAGAGTCCGGGTTAGGGACCCAGTACTTC.